This T cell receptor (beta chain) derives from a study of OX40 agonist ivuxolimab in advanced cancers. This CDR3 comprises 14 residues. Germline V gene data show CDR1 as KGHSH and CDR2 as LQKENI. Trimming cost V 4 bases and J 3 bases, with 12 bases left between them. In its sample, this clone is medium-sized. The repertoire was sequenced with immunoSEQ multiplex PCR; TCRdb's copy has only in-frame clones and lacks some. This table holds fewer than 85,000 clones, around 86% found once. This specimen was CD4+ or CD8+ T cells sorted from blood, taken in a trial of the OX40 agonist ivuxolimab. The V call is TRBV18, the J call TRBJ1-2; tentative D call: TRBD1 (6 bases). The TCR comes from an adult with an advanced solid tumor such as melanoma, head and neck, liver or kidney cancer. The CDR3 reads CASSLLSGDYGYTF. CDR3 sequence (DNA): TGTGCCAGCTCACTTTTGTCAGGGGACTATGGCTACACCTTC.